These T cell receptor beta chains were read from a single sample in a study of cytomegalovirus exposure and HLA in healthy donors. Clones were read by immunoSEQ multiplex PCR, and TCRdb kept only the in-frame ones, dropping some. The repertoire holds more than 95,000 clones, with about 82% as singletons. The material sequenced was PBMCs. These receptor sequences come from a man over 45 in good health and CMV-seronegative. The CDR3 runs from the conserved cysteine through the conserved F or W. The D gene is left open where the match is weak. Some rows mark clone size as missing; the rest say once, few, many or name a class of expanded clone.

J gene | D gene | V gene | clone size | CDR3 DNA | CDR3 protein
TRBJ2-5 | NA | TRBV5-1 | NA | TGCGCCAGCAGCTCGAGGGCAGAAGGGGGAGAGACCCAGTACTTC | CASSSRAEGGETQYF
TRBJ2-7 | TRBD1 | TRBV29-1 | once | TGCAGCGTTGAAGGACAGGGGGCTTACGAGCAGTACTTC | CSVEGQGAYEQYF
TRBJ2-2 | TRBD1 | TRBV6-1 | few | TGTGCCAGCATCAAGACCCGGGACAGCACCGGGGAGCTGTTTTTT | CASIKTRDSTGELFF
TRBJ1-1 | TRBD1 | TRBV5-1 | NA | TGCGCCAGCAGCCCAGGGGGAGACACTGAAGCTTTCTTT | CASSPGGDTEAFF
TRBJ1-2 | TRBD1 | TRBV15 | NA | TGTGCCACCAGCATAGACAGGGGGGTTTTTTATGGCTACACCTTC | CATSIDRGVFYGYTF
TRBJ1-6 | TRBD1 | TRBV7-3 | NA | TGTGCCAGCAGCTTATCGGACAGGGAAAATTCACCCCTCCACTTT | CASSLSDRENSPLHF
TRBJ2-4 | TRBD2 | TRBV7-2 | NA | TGTGCCAGCACCCCTTTCGAGGAACTAGCGGGAGGGAACATTCAGTACTTC | CASTPFEELAGGNIQYF
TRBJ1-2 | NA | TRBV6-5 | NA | TGTGCCAGCGGCCCTCCTGGGCGGGAAGGCTACACCTTC | CASGPPGREGYTF
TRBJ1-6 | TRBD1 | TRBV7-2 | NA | TGTGCCAGCAGGTCACCGGGACAGGGCTTAGACTCACCCCTCCACTTT | CASRSPGQGLDSPLHF
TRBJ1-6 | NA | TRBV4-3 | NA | TGCGCCAGCAGCCAAGATATAGCCGTAAATTCACCCCTCCACTTT | CASSQDIAVNSPLHF
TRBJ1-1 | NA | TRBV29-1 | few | TGCAGCGTTGATCCGGGATCAAACACTGAAGCTTTCTTT | CSVDPGSNTEAFF
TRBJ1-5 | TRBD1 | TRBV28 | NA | TGTGCCAGCGGCATCACAGGGGCAGGTCAGCCCCAGCATTTT | CASGITGAGQPQHF
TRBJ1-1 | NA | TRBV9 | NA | TGTGCCAGCAGCGCCGGGGTCAACCTGAACACTGAAGCTTTCTTT | CASSAGVNLNTEAFF
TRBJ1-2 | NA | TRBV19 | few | TGTGCCAGTAGTATATCAGGGGTCGATGGCTACACCTTC | CASSISGVDGYTF
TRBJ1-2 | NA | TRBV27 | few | TGTGCCAGCAGCGGAACTACTAACTATGGCTACACCTTC | CASSGTTNYGYTF
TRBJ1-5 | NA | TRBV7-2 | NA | TGTGCCAGCAGCTTAGGCACAGTTCAGCCCCAGCATTTT | CASSLGTVQPQHF
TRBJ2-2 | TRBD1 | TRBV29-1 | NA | TGCAGCGGCGGACAGGGCACCGGGGAGCTGTTTTTT | CSGGQGTGELFF